Listed below are T cell receptor beta chains from one sample, sequenced in a study of post-analysis software for immune sequencing data. A single record per CDR3 protein comes from TCRdb applying MiXCR to the PCR reads. The sample yields about 770,000 distinct CDR3 sequences, about 45% seen once. The sequencing input was blood. All receptors derive from a girl aged 5-17 years with multiple sclerosis. CDR3s include the opening cysteine and the closing phenylalanine or tryptophan. The D gene is left open where the match is weak. Only some rows state a clone size, as once, few, many or a class for expanded clones.

few TRBJ2-7 TRBV29-1 - TGCAGCGTTGTGTGGGAGGCGCGTTCCTACGAGCAGTACTTC CSVVWEARSYEQYF
once TRBJ2-7 TRBV14 - TGTGCCAGCAGCCAAGTGACAAGACAGCGGAGCTCCTACGAGCAGTACTTC CASSQVTRQRSSYEQYF
few TRBJ2-1 TRBV29-1 - TGCAGCGTTACCGGGAGCTACAATGAGCAGTTCTTC CSVTGSYNEQFF
few TRBJ2-1 TRBV20-1 TRBD2 TGCAGTGGCGCACGGGAGGACGAGCAGTTCTTC CSGAREDEQFF
few TRBJ1-6 TRBV6-5 TRBD1 TGTGCCAGCAGCTCGGACAGGGGGCACGATTCGCCCCTCCACTTT CASSSDRGHDSPLHF
- TRBJ2-5 TRBV2 - TGTGCCAGCAGTGGAACCGTCTCCAGTAGGGAGACCCAGTACTTC CASSGTVSSRETQYF
- TRBJ1-5 TRBV20-1 TRBD1 TGCAGTGCTAGGGACCCAGGGGGAGAGAATCAGCCCCAGCATTTT CSARDPGGENQPQHF
few TRBJ1-2 TRBV12-3/TRBV12-4 - TGTGCCAGCACCTTGGGGGGGACCCTTTATGGCTACACCTTC CASTLGGTLYGYTF
few TRBJ2-7 TRBV6-5 - TGTGCCACCTATAGCAGAGGGTACGAGCAGTACTTC CATYSRGYEQYF
- TRBJ2-3 TRBV9 TRBD2 TGTGCCAGCAGCCTCAGCGGGAGTTGGACAGATACGCAGTATTTT CASSLSGSWTDTQYF
few TRBJ2-3 TRBV29-1 - TGCAGCGTTGAAGGGCCAGGGGGCACAGATACGCAGTATTTT CSVEGPGGTDTQYF
few TRBJ1-2 TRBV25-1 - TGTGCCAGCAGTGAAGCGTGGGGCTACACCTTC CASSEAWGYTF
few TRBJ1-2 TRBV29-1 - TGCAGCGCCAGTGGACGGAGCTATGGCTACACCTTC CSASGRSYGYTF
- TRBJ2-1 TRBV25-1 - TGTGCCAGCACGTGCATAGTCGAGGTGTCCTACAATGAGCAGTTCTTC CASTCIVEVSYNEQFF
many TRBJ1-6 TRBV27 - TGTGCCAGCAGTTCGGGACAATATAATTCACCCCTCCACTTT CASSSGQYNSPLHF
few TRBJ2-3 TRBV10-3 TRBD1 TGTGCCATCAGCCCGGGACAGAACACAGATACGCAGTATTTT CAISPGQNTDTQYF
few TRBJ2-1 TRBV20-1 - TGCAGTGCTAGAACAGGGACGGGTTTCTATGAGCAGTTCTTC CSARTGTGFYEQFF
few TRBJ2-7 TRBV6-1 - TGTGCCAGCAGTGAAGCAGCCTACGAGCAGTACTTC CASSEAAYEQYF
- TRBJ2-1 TRBV9 - TGTGCCAGCAGCGTAGATGGAACGGGAGCCTACAATGAGCAGTTCTTC CASSVDGTGAYNEQFF
- TRBJ1-1 TRBV7-2 - TGTGCCAGCAGCCCTTACACCGAGAACACTGAAGCTTTCTTT CASSPYTENTEAFF